This entry lists 18 T cell receptor beta chains sequenced from one sample in a study of T cell responses to AZD1222 COVID-19 vaccine (dated by TCRdb to the early 2020s). According to the study, the label for this sample's time point signals: about 28 days (+/-7) after the second vaccine dose. Receptor libraries were prepared by the immunoSEQ multiplex PCR assay. The immuneACCESS repertoire file appears here via TCRdb, limited to in-frame rearrangements. These files lack a portion of the clones; in checked studies, under half of the deficit traces to unresolved V genes, and the cause of the others is not known. The table for this sample lists around 150,000 clones; approximately 92% of them were counted only once. In total, the top ten clones hold 2.5% to 4% of the sample. This material consisted of peripheral blood, taken 28 days after the second AZD1222 dose. All receptors derive from an adult who received the AZD1222 COVID-19 vaccine.

The rearrangement uses TRBV28 and TRBJ1-6; 8 bases line up with TRBD1. CDR3 size: 16 residues. V shed 7 bases and J 4 bases; nucleotides not matched to a gene: 9. Germline-derived CDR1 and CDR2 are MDHEN and SYDVKM. The CDR3 protein is CASTTGQVFYNSPLHF. CDR3 sequence (DNA): TGTGCCAGCACCACGGGACAGGTCTTTTATAATTCACCCCTCCACTTT.

This chain connects TRBV5-4 to TRBJ2-7, with 8 bases that match TRBD2. This CDR3 has 16 residues. CDR1 is SGHNT and CDR2 is YYREEE in the germline V gene (reference sequence). V dropped 6 bases and J dropped 2; count of bases not matched to a gene: 13. CDR3 DNA: TGTGCCAGCACCCCTAGGGGACTAGAGTCTACCTACGAGCAGTACTTC. It specifies CASTPRGLESTYEQYF.

The chain uses TRBV19 and TRBJ1-5; 8 bases match TRBD1. The CDR3 totals 15 residues. J gave up 7 bases and V 10 bases, and 15 bases lay outside the gene matches. The germline V gene has CDR1 LNHDA and CDR2 SQIVND (reference sequence). The CDR3 nucleotides read TGTGCCACTACCCTTGACAGGGGTGTTAGCCAGCCCCAGCATTTT. This translates into CATTLDRGVSQPQHF.

The CDR3 here is CASSPPWDSGLNTEAFF. The CDR3 nucleotides read TGTGCCAGCTCACCACCATGGGACAGCGGCTTGAACACTGAAGCTTTCTTT. The chain employs TRBV18 and TRBJ1-1; TRBD1 matches at 7 bases. Trimming cost V 0 bases and J 0 bases; bases outside gene matches: 7. Germline CDR1 and CDR2: KGHSH and LQKENI. CDR3 length: 17 residues. The full variable domain, completed using reference TRBV18 and TRBJ1-1, is NAGVMQNPRHLVRRRGQEARLRCSPMKGHSHVYWYRQLPEEGLKFMVYLQKENIIDESGMPKERFSAEFPKEGPSILRIQQVVRGDSAAYFCASSPPWDSGLNTEAFFGQGTRLTVV.

This sequence joins TRBV9 and TRBJ2-7; 8 bases fit TRBD2. CDR1 and CDR2 from the germline V gene are SGDLS and YYNGEE. J lost 3 bases, V lost 0 bases, and 2 bases had no gene match. The CDR3 has 14 amino acids. The chain's CDR3 is CASSVEAGDYEQYF. DNA for the CDR3: TGTGCCAGCAGCGTAGAAGCGGGAGACTACGAGCAGTACTTC.

The V gene is TRBV27, the J gene TRBJ2-6, with 7 bases fitting TRBD1. Germline V gives CDR1 MNHEY, CDR2 SMNVEV (reference sequence). Trimming removed 5 bases from V and 1 base from J; junction bases left unmatched: 14. This CDR3 is built from 19 residues. Written as DNA, the CDR3 is TGTGCCAGCAGTAGGGGGCAAGGAAGGGCTCTTTCTGGGGCCAACGTCCTGACTTTC. Protein sequence: CASSRGQGRALSGANVLTF.

V gene TRBV4-1 combines with J gene TRBJ1-2; 9 bases map to TRBD1. V was clipped by 0 bases and J by 7 bases; unmatched bases: 6. Per the germline V gene, CDR1 is MGHRA and CDR2 is YSYEKL. This CDR3 has 15 amino acids. The DNA for the CDR3 is TGCGCCAGCAGCCAAGATGACAGGGGGACAAGTGGCTACACCTTC. Translated: CASSQDDRGTSGYTF.

This chain links TRBV11-2 with TRBJ2-2; D gene unclear. This CDR3 is 13 amino acids long. Germline-derived CDR1 and CDR2 are SGHAT and FQNNGV. V dropped 0 bases and J dropped 6 bases, with 5 bases sitting between them. The CDR3 here is CASSLDSPGELFF. The CDR3 DNA reads TGTGCCAGCAGCTTAGATTCTCCCGGGGAGCTGTTTTTT.

This clone came up once. The J gene is TRBJ1-5, the V gene TRBV27, with unresolved D. CDR1 and CDR2 (germline): MNHEY, SMNVEV (reference sequence). The CDR3 sequence is 14 residues long. Trimming removed 3 bases from V and 0 bases from J, with 6 bases in between. CDR3 sequence (DNA): TGTGCCAGCAGTTTCAGGCATAGCAATCAGCCCCAGCATTTT. This codes for CASSFRHSNQPQHF.

This chain joins TRBV5-5 and TRBJ2-1; 9 positions agree with TRBD1. The CDR3 has 14 amino acids. Trimming at V came to 0 bases and at J to 8 bases, leaving 3 bases not matched to a gene. Germline V gene sequence: CDR1 SGHKS, CDR2 YYEKEE (reference sequence). The CDR3 region has the DNA TGTGCCAGCAGCTTGGGGGACAGGGACGATGAGCAGTTCTTC. As protein: CASSLGDRDDEQFF.

The V call is TRBV29-1, the J call TRBJ1-4; a weak D match, TRBD1 (6 bases). This CDR3 is 13 amino acids long. Trimming pared 6 bases from V and 6 bases from J, leaving 14 bases between. Per germline, CDR1 SQVTM and CDR2 ANQGSEA. CDR3: CSVTGKGHEKLFF. CDR3 in DNA: TGCAGCGTAACAGGGAAGGGACATGAAAAACTGTTTTTT.

This chain uses TRBV7-2 with TRBJ1-2; TRBD1 matches 9 bases. Losses at the gene ends were 5 bases for V and 4 bases for J; bases not matched to a gene: 8. Germline CDR1 is SGHTA and CDR2 is FQGNSA. CDR3 size: 15 residues. The DNA for the CDR3 is TGTGCCAGCAGCACCCGGACAGGGGCACGCTATGGCTACACCTTC. Protein sequence: CASSTRTGARYGYTF.

This sequence joins TRBV23-1 and TRBJ1-5; D is perhaps TRBD1 (6 bases). TRBV23-1 is classed as an ORF, of uncertain function. Between the trimmed V and J ends, which lost 3 bases and 4 bases, there was a span of 10 bases. This CDR3 has 14 residues. The CDR3 region has the DNA TGCGCCAGCAGTCACAGGGGAGGTAATCAGCCCCAGCATTTT. This translates into CASSHRGGNQPQHF.

The J gene is TRBJ2-2, the V gene TRBV12-3 or TRBV12-4, with unresolved D. The CDR3 runs to 12 residues. V lost 1 base, J lost 7 bases, and 4 bases lay in between. The CDR3 DNA is TGTGCCAGCAGTTTAGTAGGCGGGGAGCTGTTTTTT. Amino acid sequence: CASSLVGGELFF.

The chain couples TRBV18 to TRBJ2-2; TRBD1 matches 7 bases. V trimming: 6 bases; J trimming: 3 bases; junction bases outside the gene matches: 7. CDR3 length equals 15 residues. Germline V CDR1 and CDR2: KGHSH, LQKENI. CDR3 protein: CASSDTGVHTGELFF. In DNA form, the CDR3 reads TGTGCCAGCTCGGACACAGGGGTCCACACCGGGGAGCTGTTTTTT.

The rearrangement links TRBV24-1 to TRBJ2-3; weak D call: TRBD1 (6 bases). V was clipped by 6 bases and J by 2 bases, with 11 bases between them. Per germline, CDR1 KGHDR and CDR2 SFDVKD. The CDR3 consists of 14 residues. CDR3 protein: CATSTPGVTDTQYF. Here the CDR3 DNA reads TGTGCCACCAGTACACCAGGGGTCACAGATACGCAGTATTTT.

This clone was counted once. The chain joins TRBV29-1 to TRBJ2-7, with 10 bases identical to TRBD2. From germline, CDR1 is SQVTM and CDR2 ANQGSEA. The CDR3 is made up of 16 amino acids. V shed 4 bases and J 7 bases; nucleotides not matched to a gene: 16. CDR3 residues: CSVAGHVLAGTGEQYF. In nucleotides, the CDR3 is TGCAGCGTTGCGGGGCATGTACTAGCGGGAACGGGGGAGCAGTACTTC.

The J gene is TRBJ2-5, the V gene TRBV5-1; 9 positions agree with TRBD1. Trimming removed 0 bases from V and 1 base from J; junction bases left unmatched: 1. CDR1 and CDR2 from the germline V gene are SGHRS and YFSETQ. The CDR3 totals 15 residues. The CDR3 spells CASSLGDRAQETQYF. CDR3 in DNA: TGCGCCAGCAGCTTGGGGGACAGGGCCCAAGAGACCCAGTACTTC.